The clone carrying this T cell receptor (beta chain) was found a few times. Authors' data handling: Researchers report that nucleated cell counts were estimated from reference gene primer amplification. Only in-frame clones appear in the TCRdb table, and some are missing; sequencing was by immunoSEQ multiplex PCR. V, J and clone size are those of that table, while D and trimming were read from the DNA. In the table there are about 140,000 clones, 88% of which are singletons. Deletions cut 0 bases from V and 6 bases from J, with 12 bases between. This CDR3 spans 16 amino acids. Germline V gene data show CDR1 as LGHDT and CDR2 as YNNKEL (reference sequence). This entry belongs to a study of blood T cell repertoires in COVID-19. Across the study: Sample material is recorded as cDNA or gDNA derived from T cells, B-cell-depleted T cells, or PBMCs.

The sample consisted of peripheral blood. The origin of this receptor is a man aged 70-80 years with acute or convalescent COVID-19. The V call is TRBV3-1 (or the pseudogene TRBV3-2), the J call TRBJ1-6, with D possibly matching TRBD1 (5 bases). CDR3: CASSQDPGRGNSPLHF. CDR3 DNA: TGTGCCAGCAGCCAAGACCCTGGAAGGGGTAATTCACCCCTCCACTTT.